The 21 T cell receptor beta chains below come from one sample, sequenced in a study of blood T cell repertoires in COVID-19. This table comes from immunoSEQ multiplex PCR, and its TCRdb copy is limited to in-frame clones, with some not included. The profile shows approximately 97,000 clones, around nine tenths of them singletons. Sample: peripheral blood. Source of these receptors: an elderly woman with acute or convalescent COVID-19.

V usage is TRBV21-1 and J usage is TRBJ2-7; no DNA check was done on the table's D call, TRBD1. TRBV21-1 counts as a pseudogene. The CDR3 consists of 12 residues. The CDR3 DNA follows: TGTGCCAGCAGCAAGGACAACTACGAGCAGTACTTC. This encodes CASSKDNYEQYF.

In this sample, this clone turned up a few times. V is TRBV19 and J is TRBJ2-1; D is ambiguous. Germline V gives CDR1 LNHDA, CDR2 SQIVND (reference sequence). Trimming cost V 5 bases and J 7 bases, with 9 bases left between them. The CDR3 extends over 12 amino acids. The CDR3, as DNA: TGTGCCAGTAGTCTACAGAAAAATGAGCAGTTCTTC. Translating it yields CASSLQKNEQFF.

The rearrangement links TRBV7-3 to TRBJ1-3; the match to TRBD1 covers 7 bases. Germline V gene sequence: CDR1 SGHTA, CDR2 FQGTGA. J gave up 4 bases and V 5 bases, and 5 bases lay outside the gene matches. The CDR3 contains 14 residues. CDR3 residues: CASSQTGTGNTIYF. The CDR3 coding sequence is TGTGCCAGCAGCCAGACAGGGACAGGAAACACCATATATTTT. The variable domain in full, with the rest retrieved from reference TRBV7-3 and TRBJ1-3, is GAGVSQTPSNKVTEKGKYVELRCDPISGHTALYWYRQSLGQGPEFLIYFQGTGAADDSGLPNDRFFAVRPEGSVSTLKIQRTERGDSAVYLCASSQTGTGNTIYFGEGSWLTVV.

The rearrangement uses TRBV3-1 (or the pseudogene TRBV3-2) and TRBJ1-6, with D hard to call. Germline CDR1 is LGHDT and CDR2 is YNNKEL (reference sequence). Between the trimmed V and J ends, which lost 3 bases and 7 bases, there was a span of 10 bases. This CDR3 is 14 amino acids long. For the CDR3, the DNA is TGTGCCAGCAGCCACGGGGATAAGAATTCACCCCTCCACTTT. It codes for CASSHGDKNSPLHF.

This chain connects TRBV5-4 to TRBJ2-1; possible D gene TRBD2, 6 bases. V was shortened by 3 bases and J by 6 bases, with 13 bases between the two germline ends. Germline-derived CDR1 and CDR2 are SGHNT and YYREEE (reference sequence). The CDR3 is 14 amino acids. In nucleotides, the CDR3 is TGTGCCAGCAGCTCCTCTAGCGCTGCCAATGAGCAGTTCTTC. It codes for CASSSSSAANEQFF.

V is TRBV10-3 and J is TRBJ1-5; D is perhaps TRBD1 (5 bases). Germline loops: CDR1 ENHRY, CDR2 SYGVKD. Trimming took 3 bases from V and 5 from J, leaving 14 bases between them. The CDR3 totals 15 residues. The CDR3, as DNA: TGTGCCATCAGTGATGGGGGGAGTAGGGATCAGCCCCAGCATTTT. It yields the protein CAISDGGSRDQPQHF.

The genes are TRBV14 and TRBJ1-1; 7 bases line up with TRBD1. Germline trimming cut 5 bases from V and 0 bases from J; bases unmatched to any gene: 12. This CDR3 region has 17 residues. CDR1 is SGHDN, CDR2 FVKESK, per germline. For the CDR3, the DNA is TGTGCCAGCAGCAAAATAGGGGGCATTACCTTGAACACTGAAGCTTTCTTT. Protein: CASSKIGGITLNTEAFF.

The rearrangement links TRBV4-2 to TRBJ1-2; 9 bases are shared with TRBD1. The CDR3 has 15 residues. V lost 1 base and J lost 3; bases outside the gene matches: 3. CDR1 and CDR2 (germline): LGHNA, YNFKEQ. The CDR3 here is CASSQGTGADYGYTF. Written as DNA, the CDR3 is TGTGCCAGCAGCCAAGGGACAGGGGCTGACTATGGCTACACCTTC.

This chain joins TRBV21-1 and TRBJ2-7; the D call in the table, TRBD1, was not verified against the DNA. TRBV21-1 is a documented pseudogene. The CDR3 loop spans 14 amino acids. The CDR3 sequence is CASSKAQGNYEQYF. CDR3 DNA sequence: TGTGCCAGCAGCAAAGCCCAGGGAAACTACGAGCAGTACTTC.

The V call is TRBV7-2, the J call TRBJ2-1; TRBD2 aligns across 11 bases. Germline loops: CDR1 SGHTA, CDR2 FQGNSA. V gave up 2 bases and J gave up 7 bases; unmatched junction bases: 4. The CDR3 covers 15 residues. CDR3 DNA: TGTGCCAGCAGCTTATTGGTAGCGGGGGGGAATGAGCAGTTCTTC. The encoded protein is CASSLLVAGGNEQFF.

As DNA, the CDR3 is TGTGCCAGCAGTTTAGACAGAAAGACCCAGTACTTC. Translating it yields CASSLDRKTQYF. The chain combines TRBV2 with TRBJ2-5, with D perhaps TRBD1 (5 bases). The V end was cut by 5 bases, the J end by 6 bases, with 10 bases between. The CDR3 is 12 amino acids. CDR1 SNHLY and CDR2 FYNNEI come from the germline V gene.

This chain uses TRBV18 with TRBJ1-3, with a possible D match to TRBD1 (6 bases). The length of the CDR3 is 16 residues. Germline CDR1 and CDR2: KGHSH and LQKENI. With 1 base removed from V and 0 bases from J, the gap between germline ends came to 10 bases. The CDR3: CASSPRTVASGNTIYF. In DNA, the CDR3 is TGTGCCAGCTCACCACGGACAGTCGCCTCTGGAAACACCATATATTTT.

This sequence joins TRBV28 and TRBJ2-7; TRBD2 aligns across 10 bases. This CDR3 contains 17 residues. Germline CDR1 reads MDHEN; CDR2 reads SYDVKM. The ends lost 6 bases at V and 1 base at J; junction bases unmatched: 12. The CDR3 loop is CASSFLLLAGESYEQYF. The CDR3 DNA reads as TGTGCCAGCAGCTTCCTTCTCCTAGCGGGGGAATCCTACGAGCAGTACTTC.

This clone showed up just once. V and J are TRBV19 and TRBJ1-6; no reliable D call. The CDR3 is made up of 15 amino acids. Per the germline V gene, CDR1 is LNHDA and CDR2 is SQIVND (reference sequence). Deletions cut 7 bases from V and 0 bases from J, with 10 bases between. In DNA form, the CDR3 reads TGTGCCAGTATGGCCGGGAGCTCCTATAATTCACCCCTCCACTTT. Its protein is CASMAGSSYNSPLHF.

The genes are TRBV25-1 and TRBJ2-3; D perhaps matches TRBD2 (6 bases). This CDR3 region has 16 residues. Trimming took 5 bases from V and 6 from J, leaving 21 bases between them. Germline assignment: CDR1 MGHDK and CDR2 SYGVNS. CDR3 amino acids: CASSNHRDSLRDTQYF. CDR3 nucleotide sequence: TGTGCCAGCAGTAATCACCGGGACTCCCTGAGGGATACGCAGTATTTT. The whole variable domain, filled in from reference TRBV25-1 and TRBJ2-3, reads EADIYQTPRYLVIGTGKKITLECSQTMGHDKMYWYQQDPGMELHLIHYSYGVNSTEKGDLSSESTVSRIRTEHFPLTLESARPSHTSQYLCASSNHRDSLRDTQYFGPGTRLTVL.

The chain has TRBV6-1 and TRBJ1-3, with D possibly TRBD1 on 5 matching bases. V lost 3 bases and J lost 1, with 13 bases in between. Per the germline V gene, CDR1 is MNHNS and CDR2 is SASEGT. The CDR3 is 16 residues long. The CDR3 loop is CASSEGLWVSGNTIYF. DNA of the CDR3: TGTGCCAGCAGTGAGGGACTTTGGGTTTCTGGAAACACCATATATTTT.

V gene TRBV28 combines with J gene TRBJ2-4, with 7 bases matching TRBD1. Unmatched junction bases numbered 8, after V lost 6 bases and J lost 6 bases. Germline CDR1 MDHEN, CDR2 SYDVKM. The CDR3 consists of 14 residues. The CDR3 region is CASRIQGPPNIQYF. As DNA, the CDR3 is TGTGCCAGCAGGATACAGGGGCCCCCAAACATTCAGTACTTC.

The rearrangement links TRBV6-6 to TRBJ2-7; D perhaps matches TRBD1 (6 bases). Trimming removed 4 bases at V and 12 bases at J, with 13 bases between. The CDR3 length is 11 residues. Looked up from germline, CDR1 is MNHNY and CDR2 is SVGAGI (reference sequence). CDR3 in DNA: TGTGCCAGCAGTTCACGGGACATTCCGTACTTC. It is translated as CASSSRDIPYF.

This chain uses TRBV6-5 with TRBJ1-1; D is possibly TRBD1 (6 bases). Germline V gives CDR1 MNHEY, CDR2 SVGAGI. V lost 5 bases to trimming and J lost 4 bases, with 8 bases between them. This CDR3 is 12 amino acids long. CDR3 region: CASSRRGTEAFF. Written as DNA, the CDR3 is TGTGCCAGCAGTCGCAGGGGCACTGAAGCTTTCTTT.

The V call is TRBV19, the J call TRBJ2-7, with 9 bases aligning to TRBD1. The CDR3 is made up of 15 amino acids. After removal of 1 base from V and 0 bases from J, the junction contained 1 base not matched to a gene. The germline CDR1 and CDR2 sequences are LNHDA and SQIVND (reference sequence). DNA of the CDR3: TGTGCCAGTAGTATAGTGGGACAGGGCTCCTACGAGCAGTACTTC. Its translation: CASSIVGQGSYEQYF.

The DNA for the CDR3 is TGTGCCAGCCGTACGGGGGGGACGAACACCGGGGAGCTGTTTTTT. It yields the protein CASRTGGTNTGELFF. The chain combines TRBV28 with TRBJ2-2; 8 nucleotides match TRBD2. In germline, CDR1 is MDHEN, CDR2 SYDVKM. V gave up 8 bases and J gave up 0 bases; unmatched junction bases: 5. The length of the CDR3 is 15 residues.